This TCR beta chain was sequenced in a study of blood T cell repertoires in COVID-19. Across the whole study: Both acute and convalescent COVID-19 samples were obtained from the United States, Italy and Spain.

Germline V gives CDR1 MDHEN, CDR2 SYDVKM. This CDR3 has 14 amino acids. Trimming left V 10 bases short and J 5 bases short, with 17 bases between. Under the authors' procedure: By means of reference gene primer amplification, nucleated cell counts were estimated. Clones were sequenced by immunoSEQ multiplex PCR, and TCRdb holds only the in-frame ones, with some missing. V and J calls plus clone size are reproduced from that table; the DNA served to infer D and trimming. The data hold approximately 120,000 clones, with approximately 80% observed a single time. The sequenced sample consisted of peripheral blood. The TCR sequence derives from a woman aged 45 to 65 with acute or convalescent COVID-19. This chain links TRBV28 with TRBJ1-4; D is perhaps TRBD1 (6 bases). The CDR3 DNA reads as TGTGCCACCTCTGGGGGCAGGGAAAATGAAAAACTGTTTTTT. Translated: CATSGGRENEKLFF.